The 14 T cell receptor beta chains listed next were all sequenced from one sample in a study of T cells in Graves' hyperthyroidism and ophthalmopathy. From RNA transcripts, TCR beta CDR3 regions were amplified. The TCR CDR3 first-round RT-PCR relied on the HTBI primer set. TCRdb independently ran MiXCR on the multiplex PCR reads; one entry per CDR3 protein. The sample consists of about 400,000 distinct CDR3 sequences, approximately 13% of them appearing once. The sample consisted of blood. The origin of the receptors is a woman between 18 and 29 years old with Graves' hyperthyroidism.

The V and J genes are TRBV6-1 and TRBJ2-1; D is ambiguous. This CDR3 has 16 residues. Deletions cut 0 bases from V and 0 bases from J, with 9 bases between. Germline V CDR1 and CDR2: MNHNS, SASEGT. CDR3 DNA sequence: TGTGCCAGCAGTGAAGCAGTTCGGAGCTCCTACAATGAGCAGTTCTTC. As protein: CASSEAVRSSYNEQFF.

This rearrangement joins TRBV19 to TRBJ2-3, with 9 positions matching TRBD2. After removal of 6 bases from V and 3 bases from J, the junction contained 4 bases not matched to a gene. CDR3 length equals 14 residues. The germline CDR1 and CDR2 sequences are LNHDA and SQIVND (reference sequence). The CDR3 sequence: CASSLAGKTDTQYF. DNA for the CDR3: TGTGCCAGTAGCCTAGCGGGGAAAACAGATACGCAGTATTTT.

Details on this clonotype: Just one base apart from a much larger clone, this may be a read error. The J gene is TRBJ2-7, the V gene TRBV12-3 or TRBV12-4; 9 nucleotides agree with TRBD1. This CDR3 has 15 residues. J lost 3 bases, V lost 0 bases, and 3 bases had no gene match. The CDR3 coding sequence is TGTGCCAGCAGTTTAGCACAGGGGGCTGTCTACGAGCAGTACTTC. It yields the protein CASSLAQGAVYEQYF.

This clonotype was recorded many times. The chain carries TRBV27 and TRBJ2-1, with D tentatively TRBD1 (6 bases). Germline loops: CDR1 MNHEY, CDR2 SMNVEV (reference sequence). The CDR3 is 13 amino acids. V lost 0 bases and J lost 6, with 6 bases in between. Here the CDR3 reads CASSLSGANEQFF. The DNA for the CDR3 is TGTGCCAGCAGTTTATCGGGGGCCAATGAGCAGTTCTTC.

CDR3 in amino acids: CASSSRAGLWDTQYF. The CDR3 bases are TGTGCCAGCAGCTCCCGAGCGGGCCTTTGGGATACGCAGTATTTT. V gene TRBV7-9 combines with J gene TRBJ2-3, with a possible D match to TRBD2 (6 bases). V was cut by 4 bases and J by 6 bases, with 17 bases left in between. The germline CDR1 and CDR2 sequences are SEHNR and FQNEAQ (reference sequence). The CDR3 contains 15 residues.

The chain is built from TRBV19 and TRBJ2-1; maybe TRBD2 (6 bases). The CDR3 length is 15 residues. V was clipped by 6 bases and J by 4 bases, with 16 bases between them. From germline, CDR1 is LNHDA and CDR2 SQIVND (reference sequence). The DNA of the CDR3 is TGTGCCAGTAGGGAGAGGGACTTAGGGTACAATGAGCAGTTCTTC. This translates into CASRERDLGYNEQFF.

This clonotype was found many times. The rearrangement uses TRBV15 and TRBJ2-1; 7 nucleotides align to TRBD2. This CDR3 contains 16 residues. Germline V gene lookup returns CDR1 LNHNV and CDR2 YYDKDF (reference sequence). With 5 bases clipped from V and 5 bases from J, the junction kept 12 bases outside the gene matches. The CDR3 nucleotides read TGTGCCACCAGCCCCGGCCCGGGGCTAGCGGACAATGAGCAGTTCTTC. Amino acids: CATSPGPGLADNEQFF. Full variable domain (outside the CDR3, taken from reference TRBV15 and TRBJ2-1): DAMVIQNPRYQVTQFGKPVTLSCSQTLNHNVMYWYQQKSSQAPKLLFHYYDKDFNNEADTPDNFQSRRPNTSFCFLDIRSPGLGDTAMYLCATSPGPGLADNEQFFGPGTRLTVL.

This clonotype was detected many times. The chain uses TRBV12-3 or TRBV12-4 and TRBJ1-5; possible D gene TRBD1, 5 bases. The CDR3 covers 13 residues. Between the trimmed V and J ends, which lost 6 bases and 11 bases, there was a span of 17 bases. In DNA, the CDR3 is TGTGCCAGCAGCCTCTCCGAGGGGAAGTCCCAGCATTTT. Translation: CASSLSEGKSQHF.

At least ten counts were recorded for this clonotype. CDR3 nucleotides: TGCAGTGTGGTCATGAACACTGAAGCTTTCTTT. This codes for CSVVMNTEAFF. The chain joins TRBV20-1 to TRBJ1-1; D call uncertain. Germline assignment: CDR1 DFQATT and CDR2 SNEGSKA (reference sequence). The CDR3 length is 11 residues. The V end lost 7 bases, the J end lost 0 bases, and 6 bases lay between the germline ends.

This clonotype appeared a few times. The genes are TRBV9 and TRBJ2-3, with a possible D match to TRBD2 (5 bases). Trimming removed 3 bases from V and 1 base from J, with 15 bases in between. The germline CDR1 and CDR2 sequences are SGDLS and YYNGEE. The CDR3 extends over 16 amino acids. The CDR3 bases are TGTGCCAGCAGCGGAGGGTCGCCCCCCGGCACAGATACGCAGTATTTT. Translating gives CASSGGSPPGTDTQYF.

V usage is TRBV10-3 and J usage is TRBJ1-2; D is unresolved. The CDR3 covers 10 residues. Germline V lookup: CDR1 ENHRY, CDR2 SYGVKD. V shed 11 bases and J shed 10 bases, with 14 bases lying between them. This chain's CDR3 is CAVWRDPYTF. The CDR3 nucleotides read TGTGCCGTGTGGCGTGATCCCTACACCTTC.

This clonotype has a count of ten or more. The V and J genes are TRBV29-1 and TRBJ1-2; D is undetermined. Germline CDR1 and CDR2: SQVTM and ANQGSEA. Between the trimmed V and J ends, which lost 4 bases and 0 bases, there was a span of 9 bases. The CDR3 spans 13 residues. The CDR3 DNA reads TGCAGCGTTGTGGGGTATCCTAACTATGGCTACACCTTC. Its protein product is CSVVGYPNYGYTF.

The J gene is TRBJ2-7, the V gene TRBV19; 11 nucleotides line up with TRBD2. V shed 1 base, J shed 0 bases, and the junction held 2 bases outside the gene matches. Germline CDR1 reads LNHDA; CDR2 reads SQIVND (reference sequence). The CDR3 runs 16 residues. CDR3 amino acids: CASSIGTSGSSYEQYF. CDR3 nucleotides: TGTGCCAGTAGTATAGGGACTAGCGGGTCCTCCTACGAGCAGTACTTC.

This clonotype showed up many times. V and J are TRBV6-1 and TRBJ2-7; TRBD1 might be the D (5 bases). CDR3 length equals 13 residues. Looked up from germline, CDR1 is MNHNS and CDR2 is SASEGT. The DNA of the CDR3 is TGTGCTACCGGGCCTCTGGGGCGATACGAGCAGTACTTC. It is translated as CATGPLGRYEQYF.